The 18 T cell receptor beta chains below were found in one sample sequenced in a study of lymphopenia after photon versus proton radiotherapy. Produced via immunoSEQ multiplex PCR; TCRdb's table is partial and in-frame only. The sample lists 25,000 to 35,000 clones, about 87% occurring once. This specimen was peripheral blood, taken from a patient treated with proton-based radiotherapy. The receptors shown here come from a woman in her sixties or seventies with cholangiocarcinoma. Some clones in this sample may be carry-over from other donors' samples.

This chain links TRBV19 with TRBJ1-5, with no clear D. Trimming cost V 1 base and J 3 bases, with 10 bases left between them. The V gene's germline CDR1 is LNHDA and CDR2 SQIVND (reference sequence). The length of the CDR3 is 15 residues. This CDR3 reads CASSIGTGPNQPQHF. CDR3 DNA sequence: TGTGCCAGTAGTATAGGGACGGGCCCCAATCAGCCCCAGCATTTT. Full variable domain (missing parts from reference TRBV19 and TRBJ1-5): DGGITQSPKYLFRKEGQNVTLSCEQNLNHDAMYWYRQDPGQGLRLIYYSQIVNDFQKGDIAEGYSVSREKKESFPLTVTSAQKNPTAFYLCASSIGTGPNQPQHFGDGTRLSIL.

V gene TRBV5-1 combines with J gene TRBJ2-1; a weak D match, TRBD1 (5 bases). Trimming pared 4 bases from V and 8 bases from J, leaving 13 bases between. CDR3 length equals 13 residues. CDR1 is SGHRS, CDR2 YFSETQ, per germline. As DNA, the CDR3 is TGCGCCAGCAGCCCAAGGTGGGGCCATGAGCAGTTCTTC. Translated: CASSPRWGHEQFF.

Regarding this clone: One end of the junction varies from germline; a read error may be responsible. This rearrangement joins TRBV5-1 to TRBJ2-1, with TRBD2 identical over 8 bases. CDR1 SGHRS and CDR2 YFSETQ come from the germline V gene. This CDR3 is built from 16 residues. CDR3 coding DNA: TGCGCCAGCAGCTTGGTCCCTAGCGGGCCCTACAGTGAGCAGTTCTTC. As protein: CASSLVPSGPYSEQFF.

The chain recombines TRBV4-1 with TRBJ2-7; tentative D call: TRBD1 (5 bases). V shed 4 bases and J shed 5 bases, with 18 bases lying between them. Germline CDR1 reads MGHRA; CDR2 reads YSYEKL. CDR3 length equals 15 residues. CDR3 amino acids: CASSLGAEMWNEQYF. CDR3 DNA: TGCGCCAGCAGCCTTGGGGCGGAGATGTGGAACGAGCAGTACTTC.

The chain uses TRBV2 and TRBJ1-2, with TRBD1 matching over 8 bases. The CDR3 has 13 residues. The germline V gene encodes CDR1 SNHLY and CDR2 FYNNEI. Unmatched junction bases numbered 2, after V lost 8 bases and J lost 0 bases. The CDR3 loop is CASWTGTNYGYTF. DNA of the CDR3: TGTGCCAGCTGGACAGGGACTAACTATGGCTACACCTTC.

Sample share makes this clone medium-sized. This chain joins TRBV30 and TRBJ1-2; perhaps TRBD1 as D (6 bases). The CDR3 is 14 residues long. V was cut by 4 bases and J by 1 base, with 13 bases left in between. CDR1 and CDR2 (germline): GTSNPN, SVGIG (reference sequence). The CDR3 DNA reads as TGTGCCTGGATTCCCCTAGGGGGTAACTATGGCTACACCTTC. Translated, it gives CAWIPLGGNYGYTF.

This chain links TRBV6-1 with TRBJ1-1, with TRBD1 matching over 7 bases. The CDR3 is made up of 12 amino acids. In germline, CDR1 is MNHNS, CDR2 SASEGT. The CDR3 region is CAASDRPQGAFF. The DNA of the CDR3 is TGTGCAGCCTCGGACAGGCCTCAAGGAGCTTTCTTT.

The V and J genes are TRBV5-1 and TRBJ2-7; perhaps TRBD1 as D (6 bases). CDR3 length: 13 amino acids. CDR1 is SGHRS and CDR2 is YFSETQ in the germline V gene. The V end was cut by 0 bases, the J end by 7 bases, with 11 bases between. In DNA, the CDR3 is TGCGCCAGCAGCTTGGTGACAGGCGGGGAGCAGTACTTC. As protein: CASSLVTGGEQYF.

The CDR3 DNA follows: TGTGCCAGCAGTGCCGGGACGGAACCCACCTACGAGCAGTACTTC. This sequence encodes CASSAGTEPTYEQYF. The rearrangement links TRBV6-4 to TRBJ2-5; D is tentatively TRBD1 or TRBD2 (5 bases each). TRBJ2-7 explains the end of the DNA better; the J call may be wrong. Germline V lookup: CDR1 MRHNA, CDR2 SNTAGT. The CDR3 runs to 15 residues.

V usage is TRBV7-2 and J usage is TRBJ1-1; no clear D. The germline V gene has CDR1 SGHTA and CDR2 FQGNSA. This CDR3 has 15 amino acids. The V and J ends lost 5 bases and 3 bases respectively, with 16 bases between them. CDR3 sequence (DNA): TGTGCCAGCAGCCCAAGACGGAGTTCGGACACTGAAGCTTTCTTT. It specifies CASSPRRSSDTEAFF.

This clone occurred a few times. This chain joins TRBV14 and TRBJ2-1, with TRBD2 identical over 10 bases. J gave up 0 bases and V 6 bases, and 14 bases lay outside the gene matches. This CDR3 is built from 19 residues. CDR1 is SGHDN and CDR2 is FVKESK in the germline V gene. DNA for the CDR3: TGTGCCAGCAGAACTTCCCGACTAGCGGGTGATAGCTCCTACAATGAGCAGTTCTTC. Its translation is CASRTSRLAGDSSYNEQFF.

This clone has more than one count but fewer than ten. V is TRBV30 and J is TRBJ1-2; D is undetermined. V was pared by 0 bases and J by 7 bases, with 15 bases between. Germline CDR1 GTSNPN, CDR2 SVGIG (reference sequence). The CDR3 length is 14 residues. CDR3 DNA sequence: TGTGCCTGGAGTGTACGGGGTTCCGGCGGTGGCTACACCTTC. Protein: CAWSVRGSGGGYTF.

The chain has TRBV14 and TRBJ1-2, with TRBD1 matching 10 bases. The length of the CDR3 is 13 residues. The germline CDR1 and CDR2 sequences are SGHDN and FVKESK. V gave up 3 bases and J gave up 8 bases; unmatched junction bases: 3. CDR3 sequence (DNA): TGTGCCAGCAGCCAGGGACAGGGGTTCGGCTACACCTTC. Protein product: CASSQGQGFGYTF.

There are a few counts of this clone. This chain joins TRBV5-1 and TRBJ2-3; 8 nucleotides line up with TRBD2. This CDR3 region has 18 residues. Looked up from germline, CDR1 is SGHRS and CDR2 is YFSETQ. With V trimmed by 7 bases and J by 2 bases, 18 bases remained unmatched. This chain's CDR3 is CASLRGASGPTYTDTQYF. CDR3 DNA: TGCGCCAGCCTCCGGGGGGCTAGCGGGCCTACCTACACAGATACGCAGTATTTT.

The J gene is TRBJ2-2, the V gene TRBV9, with TRBD1 matching 7 bases. Trimming at V came to 3 bases and at J to 6 bases, leaving 8 bases not matched to a gene. Germline V CDR1 and CDR2: SGDLS, YYNGEE. The CDR3 sequence is 15 residues long. CDR3 sequence reads: CASSGQGRKSGELFF. The DNA for the CDR3 is TGTGCCAGCAGCGGACAGGGAAGAAAGTCCGGGGAGCTGTTTTTT.

The chain joins TRBV5-1 to TRBJ2-3; 13 bases are shared with TRBD2. The ends lost 3 bases at V and 8 bases at J; junction bases unmatched: 6. There are 15 residues in the CDR3. CDR1 is SGHRS and CDR2 is YFSETQ in the germline V gene. CDR3 region: CASSWTSGGDSTQYF. The CDR3 DNA is TGCGCCAGCAGCTGGACTAGCGGGGGCGATAGTACGCAGTATTTT.

CDR3 sequence reads: CSVTGTGGNSPLHF. The CDR3 DNA is TGCAGCGTTACAGGGACAGGGGGCAATTCACCCCTCCACTTT. The chain carries TRBV29-1 and TRBJ1-6; 12 nucleotides align to TRBD1. The germline CDR1 and CDR2 sequences are SQVTM and ANQGSEA. This CDR3 has 14 residues. V lost 5 bases, J lost 7 bases, and 3 bases stayed unmatched.

The rearrangement links TRBV6-1 to TRBJ1-4; no reliable D call. V was pared by 5 bases and J by 0 bases, with 10 bases between. CDR3 size: 15 residues. CDR1 is MNHNS, CDR2 SASEGT, per germline. The CDR3 DNA sequence: TGTGCCAGCAGTACCCAGTTTGCAACTAATGAAAAACTGTTTTTT. Translation gives CASSTQFATNEKLFF.